This T cell receptor beta chain was identified during a study of regulatory T cells in long-lasting Graves disease. There are 14 residues in the CDR3. Trimming removed 0 bases from V and 6 bases from J, with 12 bases in between. CDR1 is SGHRS, CDR2 YFSETQ, per germline. General study findings and limits: Persistent disease exhibited a predilection for TRBV28, TRBJ1-2 and TRBJ2-5. Persistent-disease Graves' patients showed less TCR diversity than new cases.

A word on this clonotype: Its antigen is currently unknown.

Specified time point: persistent/refractory GD, antithyroid drugs over 5 years with positive TRAb. PBMC-derived RNA was used for the TCR library. In building TCR beta libraries, iRepertoire HTBI primers were used together with Arm-PCR of CDR3 regions. TCRdb redid the calling of the multiplex PCR reads with MiXCR, one entry per CDR3 protein. The sample has around 400,000 distinct CDR3 sequences, roughly 23% seen once; the top ten hold roughly an eighth. The chain employs TRBV5-1 and TRBJ1-2; no clear D gene. This clonotype originated in a female donor with Graves disease. The input for sequencing was peripheral blood mononuclear cells (PBMCs), taken when the disease was refractory, from a patient treated with antithyroid drugs. The CDR3 loop reads CASSLAVTLDGYTF. CDR3 nucleotide sequence: TGCGCCAGCAGCTTGGCCGTAACCTTGGATGGCTACACCTTC. Combining the CDR3 with reference TRBV5-1 and TRBJ1-2 gives the whole variable domain KAGVTQTPRYLIKTRGQQVTLSCSPISGHRSVSWYQQTPGQGLQFLFEYFSETQRNKGNFPGRFSGRQFSNSRSEMNVSTLELGDSALYLCASSLAVTLDGYTFGSGTRLTVV.